This T cell receptor beta chain originates from a study of T cell changes during pregnancy in multiple sclerosis. V lost 2 bases and J lost 1, with 14 bases in between. Germline CDR1 reads MNHEY; CDR2 reads SMNVEV (reference sequence). The CDR3 runs to 16 residues. Generated by immunoSEQ multiplex PCR, the TCRdb table keeps only in-frame clones and is missing some. This table has 25,000 to 40,000 clones, 87% appearing once. The source was CD8+ T cells from peripheral blood mononuclear cells, collected before pregnancy. The chain combines TRBV27 with TRBJ1-1; D remains ambiguous. The TCR was taken from a female donor with multiple sclerosis, enrolled in a pregnancy study. CDR3 amino acids: CASSLGGGSGNTEAFF. CDR3 coding DNA: TGTGCCAGCAGTTTAGGCGGAGGGTCTGGGAACACTGAAGCTTTCTTT.